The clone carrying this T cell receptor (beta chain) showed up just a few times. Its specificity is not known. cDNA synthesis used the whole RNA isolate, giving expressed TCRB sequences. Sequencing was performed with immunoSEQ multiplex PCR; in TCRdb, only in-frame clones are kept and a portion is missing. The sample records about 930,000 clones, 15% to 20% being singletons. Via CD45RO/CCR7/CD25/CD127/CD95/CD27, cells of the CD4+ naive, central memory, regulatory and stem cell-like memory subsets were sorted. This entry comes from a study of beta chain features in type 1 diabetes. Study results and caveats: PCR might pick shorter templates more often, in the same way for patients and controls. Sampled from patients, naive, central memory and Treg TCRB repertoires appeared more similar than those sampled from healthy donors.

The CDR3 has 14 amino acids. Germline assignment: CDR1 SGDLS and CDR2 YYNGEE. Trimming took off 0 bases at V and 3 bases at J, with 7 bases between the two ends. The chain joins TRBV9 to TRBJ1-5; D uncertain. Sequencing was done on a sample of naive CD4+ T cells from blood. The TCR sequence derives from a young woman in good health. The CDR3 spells CASSVDSYNQPQHF. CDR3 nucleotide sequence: TGTGCCAGCAGCGTAGACTCTTACAATCAGCCCCAGCATTTT.